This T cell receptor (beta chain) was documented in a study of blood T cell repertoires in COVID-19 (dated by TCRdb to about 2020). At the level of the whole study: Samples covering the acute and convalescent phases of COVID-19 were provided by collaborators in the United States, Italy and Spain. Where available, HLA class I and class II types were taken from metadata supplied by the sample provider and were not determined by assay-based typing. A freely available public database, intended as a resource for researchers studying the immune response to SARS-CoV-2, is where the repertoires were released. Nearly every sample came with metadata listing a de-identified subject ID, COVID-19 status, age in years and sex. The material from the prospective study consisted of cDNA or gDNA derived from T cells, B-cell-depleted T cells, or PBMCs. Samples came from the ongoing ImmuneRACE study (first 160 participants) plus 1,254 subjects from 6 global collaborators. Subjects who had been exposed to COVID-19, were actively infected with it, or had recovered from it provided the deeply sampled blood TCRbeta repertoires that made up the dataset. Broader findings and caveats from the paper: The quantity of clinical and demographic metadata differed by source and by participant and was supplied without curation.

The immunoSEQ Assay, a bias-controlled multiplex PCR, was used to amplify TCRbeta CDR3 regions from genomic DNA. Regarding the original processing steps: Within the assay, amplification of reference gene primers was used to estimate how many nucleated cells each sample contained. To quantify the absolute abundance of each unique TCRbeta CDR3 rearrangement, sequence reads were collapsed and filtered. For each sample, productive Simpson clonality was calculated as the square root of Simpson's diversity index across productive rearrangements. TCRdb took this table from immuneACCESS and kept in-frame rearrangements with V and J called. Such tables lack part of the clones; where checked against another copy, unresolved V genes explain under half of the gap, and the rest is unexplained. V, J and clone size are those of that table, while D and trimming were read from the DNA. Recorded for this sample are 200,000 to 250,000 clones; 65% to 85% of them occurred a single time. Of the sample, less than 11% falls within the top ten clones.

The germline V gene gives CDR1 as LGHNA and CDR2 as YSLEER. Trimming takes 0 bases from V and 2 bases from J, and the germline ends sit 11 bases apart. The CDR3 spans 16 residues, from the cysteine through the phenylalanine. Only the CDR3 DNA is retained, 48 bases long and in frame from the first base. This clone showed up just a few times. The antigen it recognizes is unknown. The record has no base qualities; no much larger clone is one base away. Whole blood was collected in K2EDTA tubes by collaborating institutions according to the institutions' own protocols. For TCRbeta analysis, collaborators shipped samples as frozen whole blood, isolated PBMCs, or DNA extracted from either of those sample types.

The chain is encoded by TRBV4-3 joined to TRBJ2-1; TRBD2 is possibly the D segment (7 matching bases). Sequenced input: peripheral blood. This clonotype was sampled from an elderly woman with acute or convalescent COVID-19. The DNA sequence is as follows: TGCGCCAGCAGCCAAGATGGGGGGGCCCCCTACAATGAGCAGTTCTTC. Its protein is CASSQDGGAPYNEQFF.